This TCR beta chain was identified during a study of T cell changes during pregnancy in multiple sclerosis. CDR3 length: 15 amino acids. With V trimmed by 8 bases and J by 0 bases, 3 bases remained unmatched. CDR1 and CDR2 (germline): GTSNPN, SVGIG (reference sequence). Only in-frame clones appear in the TCRdb table, and some are missing; sequencing was by immunoSEQ multiplex PCR. The sample includes approximately 46,000 clones, about 89% seen only once; the top ten take roughly 1.2%. The V gene is TRBV30, the J gene TRBJ2-2; 13 bases are shared with TRBD2. The receptor's source is a female donor with multiple sclerosis, enrolled in a pregnancy study. This sample comprised CD4+ T cells from peripheral blood mononuclear cells, obtained after pregnancy. CDR3 nucleotide sequence: TGTGCCCGAGGACTAGCGGGAGCGAACACCGGGGAGCTGTTTTTT. It translates to CARGLAGANTGELFF.